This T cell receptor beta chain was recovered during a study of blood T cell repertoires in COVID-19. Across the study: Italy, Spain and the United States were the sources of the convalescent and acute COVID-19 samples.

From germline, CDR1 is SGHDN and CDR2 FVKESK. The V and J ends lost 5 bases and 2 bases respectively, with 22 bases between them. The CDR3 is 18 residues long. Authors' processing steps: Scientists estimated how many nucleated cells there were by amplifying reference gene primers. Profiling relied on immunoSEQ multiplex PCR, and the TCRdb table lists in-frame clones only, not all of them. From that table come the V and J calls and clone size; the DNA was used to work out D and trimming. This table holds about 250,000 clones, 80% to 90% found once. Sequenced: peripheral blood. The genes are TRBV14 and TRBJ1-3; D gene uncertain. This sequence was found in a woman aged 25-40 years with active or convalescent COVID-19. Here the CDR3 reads CASSTRRGRGAAGNTIYF. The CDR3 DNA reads TGTGCCAGCAGCACCCGGCGAGGCCGGGGAGCGGCTGGAAACACCATATATTTT.